The rows below give T cell receptor beta chains drawn from one sample of a study of type 1 regulatory T cells. TCRdb re-called the reads through MiXCR, storing one row per CDR3 protein. The table has about 39,000 distinct CDR3 sequences, approximately 12% seen once; the top ten hold 8% to 8.5%. For these receptors, no antigen is known. Specimen: cultured non-Tr1 T cells, either the whole culture or a sorted T cell fraction (not recorded which). Source of these receptors: a human donor in good health. Each CDR3 is given with its conserved first and last residue. A D gene is named only where the DNA matches it firmly. Clone size appears in some rows only: once, few, many, or a class for an expanded clone.

clone size	V gene	J gene	D gene	CDR3 protein	CDR3 DNA
many	TRBV29-1	TRBJ1-2	TRBD1	CSVYQGASGYTF	TGCAGCGTCTACCAGGGGGCGAGTGGCTACACCTTC
many	TRBV10-3	TRBJ2-5	NA	CAISESGGIAETQYF	TGTGCCATCAGTGAGTCAGGAGGGATAGCGGAGACCCAGTACTTC
NA	TRBV12-3/TRBV12-4	TRBJ2-1	NA	CASRYGQEAYNEQFF	TGTGCCAGCAGATACGGACAAGAAGCCTACAATGAGCAGTTCTTC
few	TRBV15	TRBJ2-1	NA	CATSRPNGASRNEQFF	TGTGCCACCAGCAGACCAAACGGGGCCTCGAGGAATGAGCAGTTCTTC
many	TRBV7-2	TRBJ2-7	NA	CASSFYHYEQYF	TGTGCCAGCAGCTTTTATCACTACGAGCAGTACTTC
few	TRBV9	TRBJ1-2	NA	CASSVVPFLPGSNYGYTF	TGTGCCAGCAGCGTAGTACCCTTCCTTCCGGGCTCTAACTATGGCTACACCTTC
many	TRBV5-1	TRBJ2-1	TRBD2	CASSLLAGGRNEQFF	TGCGCCAGCAGCTTGCTGGCGGGAGGACGGAATGAGCAGTTCTTC
NA	TRBV5-1	TRBJ2-5	TRBD2	CASRGDGLAGEETQYF	TGCGCCAGCAGGGGGGACGGACTAGCGGGAGAAGAGACCCAGTACTTC
many	TRBV15	TRBJ1-6	NA	CATSREVSDTYNSPLHF	TGTGCCACCAGCAGAGAAGTTAGTGATACCTATAATTCACCCCTCCACTTT
many	TRBV6-2/TRBV6-3	TRBJ2-7	NA	CASSYSEAYSYEQYF	TGTGCCAGCAGTTACTCGGAAGCGTATTCCTACGAGCAGTACTTC
medium-sized	TRBV11-2	TRBJ2-1	TRBD2	CASSLALAGGNEQFF	TGTGCCAGCAGCTTAGCCCTAGCGGGAGGTAATGAGCAGTTCTTC
few	TRBV7-6	TRBJ2-7	NA	CASSLDGLEQYF	TGTGCCAGCAGCTTAGACGGACTCGAGCAGTACTTC
few	TRBV18	TRBJ2-5	NA	CASSRSQETQYF	TGTGCCAGCTCACGGTCGCAAGAGACCCAGTACTTC
many	TRBV7-3	TRBJ2-1	TRBD2	CASSTSGLYNEQFF	TGTGCCAGTTCCACTAGCGGACTATACAATGAGCAGTTCTTC
many	TRBV5-1	TRBJ2-7	TRBD2	CASSLSPSGYEQYF	TGCGCCAGCAGCTTGTCTCCTAGCGGTTACGAGCAGTACTTC
NA	TRBV24-1	TRBJ1-2	NA	CATSDGHRGYTF	TGTGCCACCAGTGATGGACATCGTGGCTACACCTTC
many	TRBV20-1	TRBJ1-4	NA	CSARTGPGVEKLFF	TGCAGTGCCAGGACGGGTCCCGGCGTCGAAAAACTGTTTTTT
NA	TRBV5-1	TRBJ2-1	TRBD2	CASSLGAFSGRARNEQFF	TGCGCCAGCAGCTTAGGGGCTTTCTCGGGGAGGGCCAGGAATGAGCAGTTCTTC
many	TRBV10-3	TRBJ2-7	TRBD2	CAISPGKAGAEQYF	TGTGCCATCAGCCCAGGGAAAGCGGGGGCCGAGCAGTACTTC
few	TRBV5-1	TRBJ2-7	NA	CASSLGQKTSEESYEQYF	TGCGCCAGCAGCTTGGGACAAAAGACTAGTGAGGAGTCCTACGAGCAGTACTTC
many	TRBV10-3	TRBJ2-6	NA	CAISPSSGANVLTF	TGTGCCATCAGCCCCAGTTCTGGGGCCAACGTCCTGACTTTC
NA	TRBV5-5	TRBJ2-4	NA	CASSLTDSTREYF	TGTGCCAGCAGCTTGACGGACAGCACTCGGGAGTACTTC
many	TRBV10-3	TRBJ1-1	NA	CAISERGGGNTEAFF	TGTGCCATCAGTGAGCGTGGAGGGGGAAACACTGAAGCTTTCTTT